These 4 T cell receptor beta chains were all obtained from the same sample, sequenced in a study of T cell changes during pregnancy in multiple sclerosis. The protocol was immunoSEQ multiplex PCR, while the TCRdb copy is restricted to in-frame clones and leaves out a portion. This repertoire shows roughly 40,000 clones, around 90% found once; its top ten account for approximately 7.8%. Sequencing used CD8+ T cells from peripheral blood mononuclear cells, obtained before pregnancy. Every receptor here comes from a female donor with multiple sclerosis, enrolled in a pregnancy study.

This chain connects TRBV9 to TRBJ2-5; 8 nucleotides match TRBD2. The CDR3 totals 15 residues. CDR1 is SGDLS and CDR2 is YYNGEE in the germline V gene. With V trimmed by 3 bases and J by 2 bases, 6 bases remained unmatched. CDR3 protein: CASSDSGNPQETQYF. DNA for the CDR3: TGTGCCAGCAGCGATAGCGGGAACCCTCAAGAGACCCAGTACTTC.

V is TRBV27 and J is TRBJ2-7, with 9 bases that match TRBD2. CDR1 is MNHEY, CDR2 SMNVEV, per germline (reference sequence). With V trimmed by 5 bases and J by 5 bases, 7 bases remained unmatched. This CDR3 region has 14 residues. CDR3 bases: TGTGCCAGCAGTATAGCGGGAGCTCTTAACGAGCAGTACTTC. Residues: CASSIAGALNEQYF.

This clone has just a few counts. The chain carries TRBV25-1 and TRBJ1-2, with no clear D. Trimming stripped 3 bases from V and 4 bases from J, with 15 bases between. Germline V CDR1 and CDR2: MGHDK, SYGVNS. The CDR3 consists of 15 residues. CDR3: CASSDPGSSFYGYTF. Here the CDR3 DNA reads TGTGCCAGCAGTGATCCGGGTTCGAGTTTCTATGGCTACACCTTC.

The CDR3 region has the DNA TGTGCCAGTAGTGGAGGCACTGAAGCTTTCTTT. This gives the protein CASSGGTEAFF. V gene TRBV19 combines with J gene TRBJ1-1; D is unresolved. The CDR3 is 11 residues long. From germline, CDR1 is LNHDA and CDR2 SQIVND (reference sequence). V dropped 5 bases and J dropped 4 bases, with 5 bases sitting between them.